This TCR beta chain was profiled in a study of cytomegalovirus exposure and HLA in healthy donors. Germline V gene data show CDR1 as SGHRS and CDR2 as YFSETQ. The V end was cut by 0 bases, the J end by 3 bases, with 11 bases between. The CDR3 sequence is 15 residues long. 13 Jbeta primers and 60 Vbeta primers were used for the PCR. The table came from immunoSEQ multiplex PCR; TCRdb's copy has only in-frame clones and leaves some out. The data hold 150,000 or so clones, with approximately 82% observed a single time. The chain couples TRBV5-1 to TRBJ2-3, with D tentatively TRBD1 (5 bases). The sample taken for sequencing was PBMCs. The TCR comes from a young man in good health and CMV-seropositive. Here the CDR3 DNA reads TGCGCCAGCAGCTTGGGTATCAGGGAAACAGATACGCAGTATTTT. It is translated as CASSLGIRETDTQYF.